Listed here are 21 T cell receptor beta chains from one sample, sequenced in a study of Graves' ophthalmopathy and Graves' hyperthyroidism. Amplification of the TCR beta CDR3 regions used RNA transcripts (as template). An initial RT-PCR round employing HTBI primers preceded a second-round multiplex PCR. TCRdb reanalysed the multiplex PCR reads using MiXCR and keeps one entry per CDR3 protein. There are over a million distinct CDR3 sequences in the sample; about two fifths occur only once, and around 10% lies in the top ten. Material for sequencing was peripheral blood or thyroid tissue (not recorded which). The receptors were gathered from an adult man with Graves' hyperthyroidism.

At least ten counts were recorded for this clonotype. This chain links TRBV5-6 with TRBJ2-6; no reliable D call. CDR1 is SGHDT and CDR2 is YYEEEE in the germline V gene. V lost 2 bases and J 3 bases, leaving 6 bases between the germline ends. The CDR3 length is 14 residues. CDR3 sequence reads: CASSLWDGANVLTF. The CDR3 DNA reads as TGTGCCAGCAGCTTATGGGATGGGGCCAACGTCCTGACTTTC.

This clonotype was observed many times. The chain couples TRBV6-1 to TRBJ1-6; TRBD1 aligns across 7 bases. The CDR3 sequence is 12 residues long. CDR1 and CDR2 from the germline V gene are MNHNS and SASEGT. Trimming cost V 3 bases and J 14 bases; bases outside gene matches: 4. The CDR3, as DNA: TGTGCCAGCAGTGATACAGGGGTAACCCTCCACTTT. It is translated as CASSDTGVTLHF.

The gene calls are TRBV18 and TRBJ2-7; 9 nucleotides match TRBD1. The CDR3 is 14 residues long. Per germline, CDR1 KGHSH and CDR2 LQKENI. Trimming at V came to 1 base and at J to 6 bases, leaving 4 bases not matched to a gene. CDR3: CASSPRTGDVEQYF. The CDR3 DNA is TGTGCCAGCTCACCACGGACAGGGGATGTCGAGCAGTACTTC.

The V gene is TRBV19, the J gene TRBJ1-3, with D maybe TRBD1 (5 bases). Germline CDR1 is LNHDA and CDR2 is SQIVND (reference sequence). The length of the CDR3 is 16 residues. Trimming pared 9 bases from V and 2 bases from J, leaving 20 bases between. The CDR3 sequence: CASSLRKRGTGNTIYF. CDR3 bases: TGTGCCAGCAGCCTCAGAAAAAGGGGCACTGGAAACACCATATATTTT.

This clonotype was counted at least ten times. The CDR3 nucleotides are TGTGCCAGCAGCCAGGGGGTCTACGAGCAGTACTTC. Its protein product is CASSQGVYEQYF. The chain joins TRBV6-5 to TRBJ2-7, with TRBD1 matching over 7 bases. The CDR3 runs 12 residues. The V gene's germline CDR1 is MNHEY and CDR2 SVGAGI. Trimming took 6 bases from V and 3 from J; bases not matched to a gene: 2.

This chain's CDR3 is CASSLRSQGGEKLFF. CDR3 DNA: TGTGCCAGCAGTTTAAGGTCACAGGGAGGTGAAAAACTGTTTTTT. The gene calls are TRBV12-3 or TRBV12-4 and TRBJ1-4; TRBD1 might be the D (6 bases). V gave up 2 bases and J gave up 7 bases, with 14 bases separating them. There are 15 residues in the CDR3.

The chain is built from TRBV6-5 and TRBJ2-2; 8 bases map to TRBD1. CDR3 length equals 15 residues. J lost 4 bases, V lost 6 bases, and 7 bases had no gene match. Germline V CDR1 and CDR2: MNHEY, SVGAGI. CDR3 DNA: TGTGCCAGCAGAAGACAGGGGCCTTTCACCGGGGAGCTGTTTTTT. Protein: CASRRQGPFTGELFF.

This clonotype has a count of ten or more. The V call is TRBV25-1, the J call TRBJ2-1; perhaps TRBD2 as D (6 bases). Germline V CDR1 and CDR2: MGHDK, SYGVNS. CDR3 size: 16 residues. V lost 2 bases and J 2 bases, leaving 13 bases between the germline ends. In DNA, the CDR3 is TGTGCCAGCAGTGAAGAGGGACTTCAGGCCTACAATGAGCAGTTCTTC. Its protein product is CASSEEGLQAYNEQFF.

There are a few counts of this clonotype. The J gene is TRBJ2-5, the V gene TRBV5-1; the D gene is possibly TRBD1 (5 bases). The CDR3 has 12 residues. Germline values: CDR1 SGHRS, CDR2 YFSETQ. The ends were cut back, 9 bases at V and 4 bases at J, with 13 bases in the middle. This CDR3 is CATKDNGETQYF. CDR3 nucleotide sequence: TGCGCCACCAAGGACAATGGAGAGACCCAGTACTTC.

CDR3 sequence reads: CASSIGIGNYEQYF. The DNA of the CDR3 is TGTGCCAGTAGTATAGGCATCGGGAACTACGAGCAGTACTTC. V is TRBV19 and J is TRBJ2-7; maybe TRBD2 (5 bases). The CDR3 has 14 residues. Deletions cut 1 base from V and 3 bases from J, with 10 bases between. Germline V gives CDR1 LNHDA, CDR2 SQIVND (reference sequence).

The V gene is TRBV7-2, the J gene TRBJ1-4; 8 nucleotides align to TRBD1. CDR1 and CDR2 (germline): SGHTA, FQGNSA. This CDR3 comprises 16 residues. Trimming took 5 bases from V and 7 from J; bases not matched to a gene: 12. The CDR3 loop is CASSISGQGGGEKLFF. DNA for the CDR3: TGTGCCAGCAGCATATCCGGACAGGGCGGTGGTGAAAAACTGTTTTTT.

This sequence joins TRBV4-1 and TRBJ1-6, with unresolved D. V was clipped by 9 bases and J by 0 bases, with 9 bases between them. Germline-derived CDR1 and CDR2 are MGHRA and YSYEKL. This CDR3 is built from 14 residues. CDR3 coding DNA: TGCGCCAGTGCGCAGAGCTCCTATAATTCACCCCTCCACTTT. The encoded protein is CASAQSSYNSPLHF.

DNA of the CDR3: TGTGCCAGCAGTGGGATCGGGGCTGGGGAGACCCAGTACTTC. Translated: CASSGIGAGETQYF. The rearrangement uses TRBV25-1 and TRBJ2-5; either TRBD1 or TRBD2 may supply D (5 bases each). V lost 4 bases and J lost 5, with 14 bases in between. Germline lookup yields CDR1 MGHDK and CDR2 SYGVNS. CDR3 length: 14 residues.

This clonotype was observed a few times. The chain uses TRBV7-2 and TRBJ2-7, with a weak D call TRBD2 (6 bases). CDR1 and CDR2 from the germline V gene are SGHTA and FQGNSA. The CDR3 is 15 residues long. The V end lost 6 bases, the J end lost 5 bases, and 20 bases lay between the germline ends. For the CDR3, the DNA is TGTGCCAGCAGGTCCCGGGGGAGAACTGGGGACGAGCAGTACTTC. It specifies CASRSRGRTGDEQYF.

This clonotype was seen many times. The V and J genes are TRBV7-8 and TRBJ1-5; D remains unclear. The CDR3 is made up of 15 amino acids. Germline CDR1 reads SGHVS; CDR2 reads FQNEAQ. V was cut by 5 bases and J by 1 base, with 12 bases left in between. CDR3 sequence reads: CASSTDDGSNQPQHF. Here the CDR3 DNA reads TGTGCCAGCAGCACCGACGACGGCAGCAATCAGCCCCAGCATTTT.

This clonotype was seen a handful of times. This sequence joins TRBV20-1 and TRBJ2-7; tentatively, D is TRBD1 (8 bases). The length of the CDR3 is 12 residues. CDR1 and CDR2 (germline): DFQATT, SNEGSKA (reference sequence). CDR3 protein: CRVDRAAGEQYF. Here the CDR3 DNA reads TGCAGGGTGGACAGGGCAGCGGGGGAGCAGTACTTC.

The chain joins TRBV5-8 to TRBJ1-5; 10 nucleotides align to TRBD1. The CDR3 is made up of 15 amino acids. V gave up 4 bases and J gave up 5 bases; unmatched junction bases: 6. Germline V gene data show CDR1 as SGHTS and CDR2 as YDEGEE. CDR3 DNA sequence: TGTGCCAGCAGCCCTCGGACAGGGGGGTATCAGCCCCAGCATTTT. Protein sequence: CASSPRTGGYQPQHF. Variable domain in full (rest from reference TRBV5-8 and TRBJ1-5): EAGVTQSPTHLIKTRGQQATLRCSPISGHTSVYWYQQALGLGLQFLLWYDEGEERNRGNFPPRFSGRQFPNYSSELNVNALELEDSALYLCASSPRTGGYQPQHFGDGTRLSIL.

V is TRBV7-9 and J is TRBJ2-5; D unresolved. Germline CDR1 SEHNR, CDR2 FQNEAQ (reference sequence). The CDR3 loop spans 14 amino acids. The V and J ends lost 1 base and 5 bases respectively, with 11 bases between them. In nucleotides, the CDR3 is TGTGCCAGCAGCTTAGGAGGCTTCCCGGAGACCCAGTACTTC. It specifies CASSLGGFPETQYF. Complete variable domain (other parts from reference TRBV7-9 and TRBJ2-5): DTGVSQNPRHKITKRGQNVTFRCDPISEHNRLYWYRQTLGQGPEFLTYFQNEAQLEKSRLLSDRFSAERPKGSFSTLEIQRTEQGDSAMYLCASSLGGFPETQYFGPGTRLLVL.

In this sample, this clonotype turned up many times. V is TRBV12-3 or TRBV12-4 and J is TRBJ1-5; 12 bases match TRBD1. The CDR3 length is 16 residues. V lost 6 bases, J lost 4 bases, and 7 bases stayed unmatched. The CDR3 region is CASRSGTGGFNQPQHF. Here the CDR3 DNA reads TGTGCCAGCAGATCCGGGACAGGGGGCTTTAATCAGCCCCAGCATTTT.

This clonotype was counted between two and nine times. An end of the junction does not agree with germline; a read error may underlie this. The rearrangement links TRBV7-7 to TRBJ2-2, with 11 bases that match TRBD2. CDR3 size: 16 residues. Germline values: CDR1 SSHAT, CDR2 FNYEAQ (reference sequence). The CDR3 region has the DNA TGTGCTAGCAGCCGACATAGCGGGAGGGCAGCCGGGGAGCTGTTTTTT. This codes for CASSRHSGRAAGELFF. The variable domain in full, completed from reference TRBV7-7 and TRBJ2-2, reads GAGVSQSPRYKVTKRGQDVTLRCDPISSHATLYWYQQALGQGPEFLTYFNYEAQPDKSGLPSDRFSAERPEGSISTLTIQRTEQRDSAMYRCASSRHSGRAAGELFFGEGSRLTVL.

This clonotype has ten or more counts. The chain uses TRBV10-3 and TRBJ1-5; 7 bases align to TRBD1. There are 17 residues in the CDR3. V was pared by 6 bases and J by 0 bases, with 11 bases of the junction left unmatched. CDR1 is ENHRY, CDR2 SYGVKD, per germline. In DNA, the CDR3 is TGTGCCATCAGCTCAGGGGACAGAAAACATAGCAATCAGCCCCAGCATTTT. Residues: CAISSGDRKHSNQPQHF.